The T cell receptor (beta chain) described here comes from a study of blood T cells in healthy people across ages. General study results and limits: A roughly linear fall in TCR beta diversity per million T cells was seen with increasing age.

In the case of this clonotype: As yet, its antigen is unknown.

Isolation recovered at least 6 million PBMCs from every sample. Samples each had at least 5.5 micrograms of total RNA extracted. For the second PCR, which ran for about 6 to 11 cycles, a sample-barcoded 5' primer and a J-beta primer mix were used. Using its own MiXCR run on the 5' RACE reads, TCRdb lists one record per CDR3 protein. The table has 600,000 to 1,000,000 distinct CDR3 sequences, 55% to 75% seen once. This receptor was obtained from a man aged 30 to 45 in good health. The specimen sequenced was blood.

Here the CDR3 reads CASSQDRGGVQETQYF. The CDR3 nucleotides are TGCGCCAGCAGCCAAGACCGCGGGGGAGTACAAGAGACCCAGTACTTC. This sequence joins TRBV4-3 and TRBJ2-5; 7 bases agree with TRBD2. The V and J ends lost 0 bases and 2 bases, in that order; junction bases with no gene match: 6. The CDR3 has 16 residues. CDR1 LGHNA and CDR2 YSLEER come from the germline V gene.